This T cell receptor (beta chain) was identified in a study of shared clonotypes between healthy human individuals. Across the whole study: Researchers assigned three CD4 naive, three CD4 memory, two CD8 naive and one CD8 memory plate to each donor.

Points on this clone: No antigen is known for it.

Genomic DNA from each subset was divided evenly over several immunoSEQ plates. Measured with immunoSEQ multiplex PCR; TCRdb has only the in-frame clones, and not every one. Of under 600,000 clones listed, around 96% are singletons. Study-wide points: Around 5% was the fraction of naive CD4 clonotypes found shared across several donors. Naive subsets, compared against memory subsets, generally had larger estimated richness values.

The clonotype comes from a woman in her thirties in good health. The sequencing input was naive CD4+ T cells sorted from blood. Stated subset: CD45RA+ positively selected.

CDR3 sequence reads: CASSPREGPTGELFF. The CDR3 DNA reads as TGTGCCAGCTCACCACGGGAGGGGCCGACCGGGGAGCTGTTTTTT. This chain joins TRBV18 and TRBJ2-2, with TRBD2 matching 7 bases. The CDR3 is made up of 15 amino acids. The V and J ends lost 1 base and 5 bases, in that order; junction bases with no gene match: 4. Germline CDR1 KGHSH, CDR2 LQKENI.